This TCR beta chain was found in a study of cytomegalovirus exposure and HLA in healthy donors (dated by TCRdb to the late 2010s). Looking at the study overall: An earlier analysis of approximately 600 of the donors reported roughly 300 Gb of sequence data and roughly 100 million unique TCR beta sequences from about 200 million T cells. Class I and class II HLA loci were covered by the typing at four-digit resolution. A later genetic analysis used genome-wide SNP genotypes for about 65% of the 666 donors, treating that subset as a discovery cohort. All discovery cohort repertoires had been generated on a single sequencing platform. Roughly 290 gigabases of sequencing data and roughly 80 million unique TCR sequences made up an early release that covered several hundred HLA-typed donors. Of the roughly 400 genotyped donors, approximately 81% were placed in the genetic ancestry cluster associated with self-reported Caucasian donors. Rather than using new phenotypic data, the later analysis identified candidate immune exposures from TCR beta sequences and from how often those sequences occurred across donors. The study combined high-throughput TCR immunosequencing, statistical association of individual TCRs with disease status, and machine learning to predict cytomegalovirus infection status. Across some 400 genotyped donors of the cohort, an average of approximately 220,000 unique TCR beta nucleotide sequences per donor were sequenced, and roughly 20% of those sequences were non-productive. To decide whether each TCR beta V gene segment behaved as functional or pseudogenic, an earlier analysis of nearly 600 of the donors relied on high-throughput TCR beta sequencing. A separate validation cohort of more than 100 different subjects was used in addition to the approximately 670-subject first cohort. In a later analysis, previously published TCR beta repertoires from 500 to 750 donors were re-analyzed and high-resolution HLA genotyping was added so that TCR occurrence patterns could be studied. Using immunosequencing, the study profiled T cell repertoires from 666 subjects and related those repertoires to cytomegalovirus serostatus. Typing coverage varied by locus: roughly 620-630 donors for A, B, C, DRB1 and DQB1; more than 500 for DQA1; around 610 for DPA1; approximately 490 for DPB1. The study aimed to test whether signatures of past pathogen exposure could be identified by cataloging public T cell receptors. Roughly five DR-DQ haplotypes were handled as single units for association and clustering, since linkage in the cohort was strong. Donor age, sex, ethnicity and CMV serostatus were compiled together with the repertoire data. What the study reported, not specific to this receptor: The sequencing pipeline was judged likely to have produced a cluster of highly shared sequence variants as a technical artifact. Across donors, most TCR sequences were observed very rarely, whereas some public TCRs were present in many individuals. Broadly in line with IMGT annotations, most TCR beta V segments showed up in productive rearrangements about 87% or about 30% of the time in an earlier analysis of approximately 640 of the donors. Some IMGT-functional V segments, including TRBV6-2 and TRBV6-3, could not be distinguished by the 87-base-pair reads and were therefore excluded. In a later genetic analysis, fewer N-insertions in productive TCRs were reported among donors in an Asian-associated ancestry cluster than the roughly 640-donor mean. When HLA alleles, especially DR and DQ, strongly co-occurred, TCR associations were difficult to assign to individual alleles. A few of the identified cytomegalovirus-associated TCR beta chains were confirmed in vitro to be specific for cytomegalovirus antigens. Compared with equally common non-associated chains, HLA-associated TCR beta chains in a later analysis were more clonally expanded and had lower generation probabilities. Because some donors lacked HLA typing at each locus, the association tests relied only on the typed subset. The authors suggested that the approach could potentially be extended to other disease states and immunological phenotypes. Specific HLA alleles were associated with 16,951 TCR beta sequences at a false discovery rate of 0.05 in a later analysis. Linkage disequilibrium might explain the correlated functional status among segregating V segments, but an unknown experimental factor could not be excluded. A later analysis found that TCR association rates varied across HLA loci, with DRB1 alleles showing the most associated TCRs and HLA-C alleles the fewest. A total of 164 TCR beta chains were listed by the study as associated with cytomegalovirus. A further reported finding was that TCR beta sequences accurately predicted the HLA-A and HLA-B alleles for most subjects in the first cohort. V-gene and J-gene trimming of TCR beta chains was associated with a missense DCLRE1C variant in a later genetic analysis, and the association was replicated in an independent cohort. Immune exposure information for the cohort was limited to CMV serostatus. According to a later analysis, most CMV-associated TCR beta chains appeared to be HLA-restricted, and the HLA associations seemed to be driven largely by CMV exposure. The presence/absence analyses assumed that sequencing depth was roughly uniform across donors, and that assumption may not be true. According to a later analysis, parvovirus B19, influenza, CMV and Epstein-Barr virus appeared linked to several top co-occurrence clusters. The cohort was sequenced for TCR beta chains only, and without alpha or paired-chain data the features that could be detected were limited. Approximately 16 rarely observed V segments, including chromosome 9 orphons, were excluded from the earlier analysis of some 590 of the donors because counts were too low. Cytomegalovirus status was reported to be diagnosed by the classifier with high specificity and sensitivity in both the original and validation cohorts.

The cohort comprised around 700 healthy bone marrow donors. Cohort members were all nominally healthy when sampled, although unrecorded immune exposures were likely present. The donor tested CMV seronegative and was one of the 352 seronegative cohort members. Every donor gave a peripheral blood sample, and the peripheral blood mononuclear cells from that sample were used for TCR beta sequencing. The Qiagen DNeasy Blood Extraction Kit was used to extract genomic DNA from the blood cell samples. Library method: the immunoSEQ multiplex PCR assay. For the multiplex PCR, a mixture combining 60 forward primers for TCR Vbeta segments and 13 reverse primers for TCR Jbeta segments was used. The CDR3 region of rearranged TCR beta genes was amplified from genomic DNA by a multiplex PCR assay. Amplified TCR beta libraries were sequenced as 87-base-pair reads on the Illumina HiSeq System. The original pipeline was this. A later analysis tallied roughly 80 million unique TCR beta chains across the 660 or so repertoires, and some 10 million of those chains were shared by two or more donors. Raw reads were error-corrected and collapsed into unique sequences by a nearest-neighbor algorithm in which closely related sequences were merged to remove PCR and sequencing errors. V, D and J gene segments were assigned by aligning CDR3 sequences to IMGT reference sequences. For a sequence to be retained, a match of at least six nucleotides was required to both a V gene segment and a J gene segment. Rearrangements were called productive when the CDR3 lacked stop codons and stayed in frame with V and J; all others were non-productive. CDR3 was defined by IMGT convention, running from the second conserved V-encoded cysteine to the conserved J-encoded phenylalanine. The earlier analysis of approximately 500 of the donors excluded sequences that lacked an unambiguous match to a single V gene segment. An earlier analysis of a few hundred of the donors classified V segments as functional when productive rearrangements were above 56.7% and as segregating when the standard deviation between donors was above 5%. A statistical classification framework was built to diagnose cytomegalovirus status from the catalog of TCR beta chain sequences. A later analysis assigned V and J genes by comparing TCR nucleotide sequences with IMGT/GENE-DB human TR gene sequences. A later analysis assigned CDR3 sequences and most-parsimonious VDJ recombination scenarios with the TCRdist pipeline. In a later analysis, each TCR beta chain was defined by its CDR3 amino acid sequence together with its V-gene family, and reads without a unique V-gene family were excluded. A later analysis removed 550 to 650 highly shared, low-generation-probability nucleotide sequences to deal with suspected cross-contamination and a sequencing artifact. In a later analysis, a clonal expansion index was calculated for each public chain from normalized within-repertoire ranks of inferred template counts. A later analysis computed generation probabilities with a VDJ recombination model fitted to out-of-frame rearrangements, and checked the results against IGoR. In a later analysis, TCR-TCR, TCR-HLA and TCR-CMV co-occurrence was scored with hypergeometric tests, and a repertoire-size bias correction was applied to TCR pairs. To estimate false discovery rates, a later analysis permuted the HLA or CMV assignments 20 times. In a later analysis, co-occurring TCRs were grouped using DBSCAN, and TCRdist sequence similarity was added for clustering within HLA-allele-positive subsets. For co-occurrence clustering, repertoires with fewer than 30,000 or more than 120,000 public chains were excluded, along with 5 or 6 repertoires with anomalous nucleotide sharing. As stored in TCRdb, this immuneACCESS dataset retains in-frame rearrangements with V and J assigned. A fraction of the clones does not appear; measured against another copy, unresolved V genes explain less than half of the discrepancy, and the remainder lacks a known reason. The DNA was the basis for D and trimming; V, J and clone size are from that table. The sample includes more than 130,000 clones, with about three quarters observed a single time. The ten top clones hold approximately 4% of the sample.

On this clone: The specificity of this receptor is unknown. Nothing much larger sits one base from this clone, and base qualities are not available.

Taken from the germline V gene, the CDR1 and CDR2 loops are SGHDT and YYEEEE. Inclusive of the bounding cysteine and phenylalanine, the CDR3 is 17 residues long. The CDR3 DNA has 51 bases and is translated from base 1. From V the trimming removes 4 bases and from J it removes 0 bases, while the gene matches leave 10 bases of the junction unaccounted for. The clonotype was recovered from a young man in good health and CMV-seronegative. The sample taken for sequencing was PBMCs. The chain links TRBV5-6 with TRBJ1-1; 9 bases in the middle match TRBD1. The CDR3 has the sequence CASSPRGDRGVNTEAFF. The sequence in DNA is TGTGCCAGCAGCCCTCGGGGAGACAGGGGGGTGAACACTGAAGCTTTCTTT.